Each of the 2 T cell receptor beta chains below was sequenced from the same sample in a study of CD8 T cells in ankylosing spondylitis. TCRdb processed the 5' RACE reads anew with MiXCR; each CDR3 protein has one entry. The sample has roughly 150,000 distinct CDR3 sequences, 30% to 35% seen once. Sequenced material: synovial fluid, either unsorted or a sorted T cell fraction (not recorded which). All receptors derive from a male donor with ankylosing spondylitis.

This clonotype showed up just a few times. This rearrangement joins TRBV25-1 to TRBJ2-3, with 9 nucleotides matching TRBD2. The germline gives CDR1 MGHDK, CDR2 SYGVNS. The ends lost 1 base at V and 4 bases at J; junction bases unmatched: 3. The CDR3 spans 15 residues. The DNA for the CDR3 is TGTGCCAGCAGTGAATCGGTAGCGGGAGCAGATACGCAGTATTTT. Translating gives CASSESVAGADTQYF.

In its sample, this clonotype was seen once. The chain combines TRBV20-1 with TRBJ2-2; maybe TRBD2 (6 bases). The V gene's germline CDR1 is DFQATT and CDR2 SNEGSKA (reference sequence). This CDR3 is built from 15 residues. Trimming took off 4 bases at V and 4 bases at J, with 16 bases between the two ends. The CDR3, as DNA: TGCAGTGCTACCGTAGCGAGGCGGGGCACCGGGGAGCTGTTTTTT. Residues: CSATVARRGTGELFF.